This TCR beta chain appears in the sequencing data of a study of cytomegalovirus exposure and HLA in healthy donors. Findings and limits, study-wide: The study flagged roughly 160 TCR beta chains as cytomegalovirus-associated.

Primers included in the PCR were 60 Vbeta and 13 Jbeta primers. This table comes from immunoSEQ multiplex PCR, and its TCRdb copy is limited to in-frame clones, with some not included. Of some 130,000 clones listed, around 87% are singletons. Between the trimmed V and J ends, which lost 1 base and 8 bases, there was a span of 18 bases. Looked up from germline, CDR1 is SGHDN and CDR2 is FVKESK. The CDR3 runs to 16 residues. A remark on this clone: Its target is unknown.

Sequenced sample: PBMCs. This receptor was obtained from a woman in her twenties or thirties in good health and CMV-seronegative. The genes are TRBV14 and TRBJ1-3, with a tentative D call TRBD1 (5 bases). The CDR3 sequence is CASSQAPQGVGDTIYF. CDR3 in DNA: TGTGCCAGCAGCCAAGCCCCTCAGGGTGTAGGAGACACCATATATTTT. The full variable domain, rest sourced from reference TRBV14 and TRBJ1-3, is EAGVTQFPSHSVIEKGQTVTLRCDPISGHDNLYWYRRVMGKEIKFLLHFVKESKQDESGMPNNRFLAERTGGTYSTLKVQPAELEDSGVYFCASSQAPQGVGDTIYFGEGSWLTVV.